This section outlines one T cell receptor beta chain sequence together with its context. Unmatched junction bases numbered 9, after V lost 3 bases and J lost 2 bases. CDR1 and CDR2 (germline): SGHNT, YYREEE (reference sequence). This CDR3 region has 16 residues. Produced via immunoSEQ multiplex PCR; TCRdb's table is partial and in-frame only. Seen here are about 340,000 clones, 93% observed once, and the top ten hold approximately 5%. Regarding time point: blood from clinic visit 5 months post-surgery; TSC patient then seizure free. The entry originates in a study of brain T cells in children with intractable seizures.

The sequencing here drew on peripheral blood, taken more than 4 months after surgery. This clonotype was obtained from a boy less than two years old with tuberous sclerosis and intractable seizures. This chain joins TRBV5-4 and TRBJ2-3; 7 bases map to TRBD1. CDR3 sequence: CASSSNPGQHTDTQYF. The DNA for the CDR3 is TGTGCCAGCAGCTCGAACCCGGGACAGCACACAGATACGCAGTATTTT.